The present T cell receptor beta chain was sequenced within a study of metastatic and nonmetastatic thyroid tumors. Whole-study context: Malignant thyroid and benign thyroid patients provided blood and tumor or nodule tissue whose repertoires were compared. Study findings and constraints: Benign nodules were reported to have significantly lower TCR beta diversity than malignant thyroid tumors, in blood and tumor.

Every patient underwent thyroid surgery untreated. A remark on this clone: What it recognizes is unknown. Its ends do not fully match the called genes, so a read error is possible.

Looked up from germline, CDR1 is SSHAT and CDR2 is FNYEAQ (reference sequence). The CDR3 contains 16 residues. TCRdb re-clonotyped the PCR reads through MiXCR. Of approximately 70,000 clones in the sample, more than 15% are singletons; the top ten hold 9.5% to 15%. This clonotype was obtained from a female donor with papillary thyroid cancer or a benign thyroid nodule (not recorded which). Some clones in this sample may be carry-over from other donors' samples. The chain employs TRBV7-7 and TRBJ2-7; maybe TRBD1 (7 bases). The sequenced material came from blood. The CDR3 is CASSLEGAGRAYEQYF. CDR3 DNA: TGTGCTAGCAGCCTCGAGGGGGCCGGGAGAGCTTACGAGCAGTACTTC.